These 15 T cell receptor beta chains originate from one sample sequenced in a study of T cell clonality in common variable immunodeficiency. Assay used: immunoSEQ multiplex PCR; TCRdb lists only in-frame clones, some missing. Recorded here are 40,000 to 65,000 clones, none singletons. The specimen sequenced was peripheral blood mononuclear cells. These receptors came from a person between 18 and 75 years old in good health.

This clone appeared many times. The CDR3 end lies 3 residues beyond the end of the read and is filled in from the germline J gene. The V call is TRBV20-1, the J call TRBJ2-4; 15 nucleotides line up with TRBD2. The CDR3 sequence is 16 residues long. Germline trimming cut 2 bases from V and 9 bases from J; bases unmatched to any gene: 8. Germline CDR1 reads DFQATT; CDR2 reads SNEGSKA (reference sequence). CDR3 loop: CSARSGTSGRRSIQYF. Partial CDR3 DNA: TGCAGTGCTAGATCGGGGACTAGCGGGAGGCGAAGCATT.

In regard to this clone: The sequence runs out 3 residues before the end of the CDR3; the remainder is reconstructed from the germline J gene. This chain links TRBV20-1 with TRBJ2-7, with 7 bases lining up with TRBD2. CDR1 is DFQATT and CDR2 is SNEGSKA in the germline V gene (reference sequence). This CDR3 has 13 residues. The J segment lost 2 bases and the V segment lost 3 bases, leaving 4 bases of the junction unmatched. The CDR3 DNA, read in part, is TGCAGTGCTAGTGGCGGGAGTCCCTACGAG. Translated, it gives CSASGGSPYE. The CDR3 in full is CSASGGSPYEQYF.

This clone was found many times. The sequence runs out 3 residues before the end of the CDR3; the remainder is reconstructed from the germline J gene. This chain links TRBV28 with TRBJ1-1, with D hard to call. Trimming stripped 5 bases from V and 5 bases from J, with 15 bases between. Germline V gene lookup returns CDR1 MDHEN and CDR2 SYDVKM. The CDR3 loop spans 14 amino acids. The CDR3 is CASSSYFGLTEAFF. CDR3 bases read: TGTGCCAGCAGTAGCTACTTCGGGTTGACTGAA.

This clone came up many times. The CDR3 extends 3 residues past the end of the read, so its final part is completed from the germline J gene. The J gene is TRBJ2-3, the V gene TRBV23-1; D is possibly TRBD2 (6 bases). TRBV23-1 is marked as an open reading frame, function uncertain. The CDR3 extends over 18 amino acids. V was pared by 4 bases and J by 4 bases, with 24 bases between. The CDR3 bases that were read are TGCGCCAGCAGTCGACGGACACTATACGTGGAGGGGCCAGATACG. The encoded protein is CASSRRTLYVEGPDT. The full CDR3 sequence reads CASSRRTLYVEGPDTQYF.

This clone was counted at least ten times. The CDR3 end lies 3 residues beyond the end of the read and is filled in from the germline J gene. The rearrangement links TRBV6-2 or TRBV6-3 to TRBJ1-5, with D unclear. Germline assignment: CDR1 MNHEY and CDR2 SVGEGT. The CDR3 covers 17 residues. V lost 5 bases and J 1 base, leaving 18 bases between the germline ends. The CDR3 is CASSRFTEEWSNQPQHF. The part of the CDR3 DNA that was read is TGTGCCAGCAGTAGGTTTACCGAAGAATGGAGCAATCAGCCC.

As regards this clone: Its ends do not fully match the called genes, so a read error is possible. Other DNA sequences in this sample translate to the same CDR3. CDR3 region: CASSPDSWNTIYF. CDR3 DNA, as far as it was read: TGTGCCAGCAGTCCGGACAGTTGGAACACT. The chain recombines TRBV6-2 or TRBV6-3 with TRBJ1-3; perhaps TRBD1 as D (6 bases). The read comes to an end 3 residues before the CDR3 does, leaving the germline J gene to fill in the end. The germline V gene has CDR1 MNHEY and CDR2 SVGEGT. This CDR3 has 13 residues.

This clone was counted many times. The covered CDR3 bases are TGTGCCAGCAGTAGTCAGGCAGCATCTCCCTACGAG. Translating gives CASSSQAASPYE. The CDR3 as a whole reads CASSSQAASPYEQYF. The chain combines TRBV6-2 or TRBV6-3 with TRBJ2-7; D gene uncertain. The sequence runs out 3 residues before the end of the CDR3; the remainder is reconstructed from the germline J gene. Per germline, CDR1 MNHEY and CDR2 SVGEGT. The CDR3 extends over 15 amino acids. V was pared by 5 bases and J by 2 bases, with 16 bases between.

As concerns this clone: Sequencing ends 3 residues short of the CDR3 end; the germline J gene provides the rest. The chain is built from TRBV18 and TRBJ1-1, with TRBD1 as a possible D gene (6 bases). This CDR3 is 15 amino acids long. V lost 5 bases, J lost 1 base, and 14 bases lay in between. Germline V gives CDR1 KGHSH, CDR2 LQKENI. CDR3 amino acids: CASSGRGPSNTEAFF. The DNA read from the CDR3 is TGTGCCAGCTCAGGGCGGGGGCCTTCGAACACTGAA.

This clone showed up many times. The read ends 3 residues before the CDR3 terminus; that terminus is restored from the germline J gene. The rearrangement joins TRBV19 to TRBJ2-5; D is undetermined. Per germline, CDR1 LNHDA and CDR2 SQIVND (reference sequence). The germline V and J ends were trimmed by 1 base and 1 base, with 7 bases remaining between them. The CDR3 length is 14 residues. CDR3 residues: CASSIGTVQETQYF. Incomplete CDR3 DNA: TGTGCCAGTAGTATAGGAACAGTCCAAGAGACC. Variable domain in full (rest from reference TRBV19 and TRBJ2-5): DGGITQSPKYLFRKEGQNVTLSCEQNLNHDAMYWYRQDPGQGLRLIYYSQIVNDFQKGDIAEGYSVSREKKESFPLTVTSAQKNPTAFYLCASSIGTVQETQYFGPGTRLLVL.

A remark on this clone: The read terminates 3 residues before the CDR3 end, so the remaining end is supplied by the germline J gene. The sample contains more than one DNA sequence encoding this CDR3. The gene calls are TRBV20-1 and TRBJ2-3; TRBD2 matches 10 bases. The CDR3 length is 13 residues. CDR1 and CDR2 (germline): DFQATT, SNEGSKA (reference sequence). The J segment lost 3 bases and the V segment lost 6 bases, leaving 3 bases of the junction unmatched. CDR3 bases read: TGCAGTGCCAGCGGGGGGGATACAGATACG. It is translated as CSASGGDTDT. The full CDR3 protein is CSASGGDTDTQYF.

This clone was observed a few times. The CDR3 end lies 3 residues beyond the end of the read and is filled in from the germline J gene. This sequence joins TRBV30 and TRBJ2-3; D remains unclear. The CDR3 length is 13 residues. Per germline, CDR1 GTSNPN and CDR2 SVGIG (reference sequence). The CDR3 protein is CAWSVRRQETQYF. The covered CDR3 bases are TGTGCCTGGAGTGTAAGAAGACAAGAGACG. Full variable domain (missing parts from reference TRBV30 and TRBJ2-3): SQTIHQWPATLVQPVGSPLSLECTVEGTSNPNLYWYRQAAGRGLQLLFYSVGIGQISSEVPQNLSASRPQDRQFILSSKKLLLSDSGFYLCAWSVRRQETQYFGPGTRLTVL.

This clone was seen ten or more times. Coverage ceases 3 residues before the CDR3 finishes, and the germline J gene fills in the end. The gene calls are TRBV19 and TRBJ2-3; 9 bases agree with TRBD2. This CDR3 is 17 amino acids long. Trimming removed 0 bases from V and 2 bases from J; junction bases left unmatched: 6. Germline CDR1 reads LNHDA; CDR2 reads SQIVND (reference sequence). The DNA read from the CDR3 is TGTGCCAGTAGTATAGATCTTCCTAGCGGGGACACAGATACG. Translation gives CASSIDLPSGDTDT. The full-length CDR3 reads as CASSIDLPSGDTDTQYF. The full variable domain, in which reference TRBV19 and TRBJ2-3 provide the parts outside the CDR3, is DGGITQSPKYLFRKEGQNVTLSCEQNLNHDAMYWYRQDPGQGLRLIYYSQIVNDFQKGDIAEGYSVSREKKESFPLTVTSAQKNPTAFYLCASSIDLPSGDTDTQYFGPGTRLTVL.

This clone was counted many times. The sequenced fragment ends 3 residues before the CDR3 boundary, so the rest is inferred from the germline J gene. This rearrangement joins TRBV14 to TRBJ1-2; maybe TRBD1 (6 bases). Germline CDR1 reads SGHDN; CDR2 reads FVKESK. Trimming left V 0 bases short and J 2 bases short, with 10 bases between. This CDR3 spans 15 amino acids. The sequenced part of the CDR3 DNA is TGTGCCAGCAGCCAAGATCCCCAGGGGAACTATGGC. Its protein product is CASSQDPQGNYG. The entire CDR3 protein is CASSQDPQGNYGYTF. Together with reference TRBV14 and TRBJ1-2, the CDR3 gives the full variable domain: EAGVTQFPSHSVIEKGQTVTLRCDPISGHDNLYWYRRVMGKEIKFLLHFVKESKQDESGMPNNRFLAERTGGTYSTLKVQPAELEDSGVYFCASSQDPQGNYGYTFGSGTRLTVV.

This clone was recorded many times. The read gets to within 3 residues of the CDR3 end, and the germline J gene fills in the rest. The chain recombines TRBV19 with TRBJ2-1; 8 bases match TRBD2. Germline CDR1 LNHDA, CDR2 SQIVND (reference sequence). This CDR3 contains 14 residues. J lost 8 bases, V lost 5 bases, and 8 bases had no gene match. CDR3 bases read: TGTGCCAGTAGTCCCGGGACTAGTAGCGATGAG. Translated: CASSPGTSSDE. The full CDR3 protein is CASSPGTSSDEQFF. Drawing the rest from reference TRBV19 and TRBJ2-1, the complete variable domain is DGGITQSPKYLFRKEGQNVTLSCEQNLNHDAMYWYRQDPGQGLRLIYYSQIVNDFQKGDIAEGYSVSREKKESFPLTVTSAQKNPTAFYLCASSPGTSSDEQFFGPGTRLTVL.

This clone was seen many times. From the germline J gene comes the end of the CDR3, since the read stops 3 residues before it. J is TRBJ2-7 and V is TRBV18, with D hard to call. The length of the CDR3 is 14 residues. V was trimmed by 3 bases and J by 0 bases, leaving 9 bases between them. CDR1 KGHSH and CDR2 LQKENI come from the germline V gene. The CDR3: CASSPPISSYEQYF. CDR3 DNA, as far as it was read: TGTGCCAGCTCACCCCCGATCAGCTCCTACGAG.